These 16 T cell receptor beta chains share one sample of origin, sequenced in a study of type 1 and type 2 diabetes patients. PCR was run on genomic DNA. Multiplex PCR with 30 forward and 13 reverse primers amplified the TCR beta CDR3. In TCRdb, the multiplex PCR reads were re-called with MiXCR into one record per CDR3 protein. The table records a few hundred thousand distinct CDR3 sequences, 45% to 60% of them present only once. Source material: peripheral blood mononuclear cells (PBMCs). All receptors come from a man between 18 and 29 years old with type 2 diabetes.

This chain links TRBV27 with TRBJ1-6; TRBD1 is a possible D gene (5 bases). This CDR3 has 16 residues. V lost 4 bases to trimming and J lost 7 bases, with 17 bases between them. Looked up from germline, CDR1 is MNHEY and CDR2 is SMNVEV (reference sequence). The CDR3 nucleotides are TGTGCCAGCAGTTGGTACCCTGGGGGATTGAATTCACCCCTCCACTTT. It yields the protein CASSWYPGGLNSPLHF.

This clonotype was seen repeatedly, ten times or more. The chain uses TRBV19 and TRBJ1-1; no clear D gene. V dropped 3 bases and J dropped 6 bases, with 11 bases sitting between them. The CDR3 runs to 13 residues. Germline V gene data show CDR1 as LNHDA and CDR2 as SQIVND (reference sequence). The CDR3 DNA sequence: TGTGCCAGTAGTATCGAATGGGGATCTGAAGCTTTCTTT. Its translation: CASSIEWGSEAFF.

This clonotype appeared a single time. The J gene is TRBJ2-7, the V gene TRBV9; 10 bases agree with TRBD1. Matching the DNA end better, TRBJ2-1 makes the J call doubtful. This CDR3 contains 14 residues. Germline CDR1 and CDR2: SGDLS and YYNGEE. The CDR3: CASSRDRGGDEQFF. Written as DNA, the CDR3 is TGTGCCAGCAGCCGGGACAGGGGAGGCGATGAGCAGTTCTTC.

This rearrangement joins TRBV6-5 to TRBJ2-2; D perhaps matches TRBD1 (6 bases). This CDR3 contains 15 residues. Deletions cut 6 bases from V and 1 base from J, with 12 bases between. Germline V CDR1 and CDR2: MNHEY, SVGAGI. The CDR3 sequence is CASSDDRRNTGELFF. In nucleotides, the CDR3 is TGTGCCAGCAGCGATGACAGGAGGAACACCGGGGAGCTGTTTTTT.

This clonotype appeared a few times. The V gene is TRBV5-1, the J gene TRBJ2-5, with 7 bases fitting TRBD2. Losses at the gene ends were 3 bases for V and 10 bases for J; bases not matched to a gene: 15. Germline V gene lookup returns CDR1 SGHRS and CDR2 YFSETQ. There are 15 residues in the CDR3. CDR3 loop: CASSSGTIGVVDQYF. The DNA of the CDR3 is TGCGCCAGCAGCTCTGGGACTATCGGCGTCGTGGACCAGTACTTC.

This chain uses TRBV27 with TRBJ1-1; TRBD1 aligns across 8 bases. The CDR3 covers 15 residues. The germline CDR1 and CDR2 sequences are MNHEY and SMNVEV (reference sequence). J lost 1 base, V lost 3 bases, and 4 bases had no gene match. The CDR3 reads CASSLVGTGNTEAFF. In nucleotides, the CDR3 is TGTGCCAGCAGTTTGGTTGGGACAGGGAACACTGAAGCTTTCTTT.

This clonotype showed up just a few times. The V call is TRBV29-1, the J call TRBJ1-2, with D tentatively TRBD1 (6 bases). The CDR3 runs 12 residues. V lost 4 bases and J 8 bases, leaving 14 bases between the germline ends. CDR1 SQVTM and CDR2 ANQGSEA come from the germline V gene. The CDR3 region is CSVVGGGDGYTF. Here the CDR3 DNA reads TGCAGCGTTGTGGGGGGGGGCGACGGCTACACCTTC.

This clonotype has a handful of counts. This rearrangement joins TRBV7-8 to TRBJ1-5; D might be TRBD1 (6 bases). Germline values: CDR1 SGHVS, CDR2 FQNEAQ. This CDR3 comprises 14 residues. V was trimmed by 4 bases and J by 8 bases, leaving 15 bases between them. The CDR3 sequence is CASSSTGSGEPQHF. CDR3 DNA sequence: TGTGCCAGCAGCTCAACAGGGAGTGGGGAGCCCCAGCATTTT. The whole variable domain, filled in from reference TRBV7-8 and TRBJ1-5, reads GAGVSQSPRYKVAKRGQDVALRCDPISGHVSLFWYQQALGQGPEFLTYFQNEAQLDKSGLPSDRFFAERPEGSVSTLKIQRTQQEDSAVYLCASSSTGSGEPQHFGDGTRLSIL.

V usage is TRBV20-1 and J usage is TRBJ1-1; D unclear. V lost 5 bases, J lost 0 bases, and 13 bases lay in between. Germline CDR1 DFQATT, CDR2 SNEGSKA (reference sequence). The CDR3 has 14 residues. The DNA for the CDR3 is TGCAGTGCTCCCGCTAGACGGGTGAACACTGAAGCTTTCTTT. Translating gives CSAPARRVNTEAFF.

This clonotype was picked up a small number of times. The chain joins TRBV20-1 to TRBJ2-1; D may be TRBD2 (6 bases). This CDR3 spans 14 amino acids. The germline V and J ends were trimmed by 5 bases and 4 bases, with 15 bases remaining between them. Germline values: CDR1 DFQATT, CDR2 SNEGSKA (reference sequence). CDR3: CSASSSGTYNEQFF. DNA for the CDR3: TGCAGTGCTTCATCCTCCGGGACTTACAATGAGCAGTTCTTC.

This clonotype was counted a few times. This chain connects TRBV6-5 to TRBJ1-2, with D possibly matching TRBD1 (6 bases). The CDR3 covers 14 residues. Germline V CDR1 and CDR2: MNHEY, SVGAGI. V shed 6 bases and J shed 6 bases, with 17 bases lying between them. CDR3 protein: CASRSGHSYNGYTF. The CDR3 nucleotides read TGTGCCAGCAGATCGGGACACTCCTACAATGGCTACACCTTC.

This sequence joins TRBV7-9 and TRBJ2-3; D is undetermined. The CDR3 is 12 amino acids. From germline, CDR1 is SEHNR and CDR2 FQNEAQ (reference sequence). Trimming left V 4 bases short and J 5 bases short, with 7 bases between. The CDR3 DNA is TGTGCCAGCAGCTACGCCAGAGATACGCAGTATTTT. Its translation is CASSYARDTQYF.

A few counts support this clonotype. The chain carries TRBV7-3 and TRBJ2-2; D is uncertain. CDR1 SGHTA and CDR2 FQGTGA come from the germline V gene. The length of the CDR3 is 16 residues. V lost 0 bases to trimming and J lost 2 bases, with 10 bases between them. CDR3 DNA: TGTGCCAGCAGCTTAACTGGGCCGATAAACACCGGGGAGCTGTTTTTT. Amino acids: CASSLTGPINTGELFF. Looking up the rest from reference TRBV7-3 and TRBJ2-2 gives the full variable domain: GAGVSQTPSNKVTEKGKYVELRCDPISGHTALYWYRQSLGQGPEFLIYFQGTGAADDSGLPNDRFFAVRPEGSVSTLKIQRTERGDSAVYLCASSLTGPINTGELFFGEGSRLTVL.

This clonotype was seen a few times. The chain is built from TRBV4-3 and TRBJ1-6, with TRBD1 as a possible D gene (6 bases). V was cut by 0 bases and J by 10 bases, with 10 bases left in between. Germline V gene lookup returns CDR1 LGHNA and CDR2 YSLEER. The CDR3 spans 14 residues. The CDR3: CASSQELRGSPLHF. CDR3 bases: TGCGCCAGCAGCCAAGAGTTGAGGGGGTCACCCCTCCACTTT.

This rearrangement joins TRBV20-1 to TRBJ2-5; 7 nucleotides agree with TRBD1. CDR1 and CDR2 (germline): DFQATT, SNEGSKA (reference sequence). J gave up 2 bases and V 4 bases, and 10 bases lay outside the gene matches. The CDR3 contains 15 residues. For the CDR3, the DNA is TGCAGTGCTACGCATCCGCCGGGACAGCAAGAGACCCAGTACTTC. It is translated as CSATHPPGQQETQYF.

This clonotype came up a few times. The chain couples TRBV7-8 to TRBJ2-1; 7 bases are shared with TRBD2. J was trimmed by 1 base and V by 3 bases; bases with no gene match: 6. This CDR3 has 16 residues. Germline values: CDR1 SGHVS, CDR2 FQNEAQ. Written as DNA, the CDR3 is TGTGCCAGCAGCTTGGGACTAAGTCGGTCCTACAATGAGCAGTTCTTC. It is translated as CASSLGLSRSYNEQFF.